The 27 T cell receptor beta chains presented below share a single source sample, sequenced in a study of T cells after posttransplantation cyclophosphamide. Repertoires were generated with immunoSEQ multiplex PCR, while TCRdb's copy carries only in-frame clones and drops some. This sample carries roughly 7,500 clones, none of them present only once. Busulfan-fludarabine conditioning, marrow transplant, and cyclophosphamide on days +3 and +4 were administered. The specimen was PBMCs, collected after allogeneic stem cell transplant with posttransplant cyclophosphamide. The origin of the receptors is a young adult male patient who received an allogeneic stem cell transplant from an unrelated donor, was CMV-positive, and had acute and chronic GVHD. Some of the T cells may derive from the graft donor.

The table lists this clone with many counts. The chain recombines TRBV4-1 with TRBJ2-5; 12 bases fit TRBD1. Trimming at V came to 4 bases and at J to 4 bases, leaving 7 bases not matched to a gene. Germline V gives CDR1 MGHRA, CDR2 YSYEKL. The CDR3 contains 16 residues. The CDR3 reads CASSPGRDRGRETQYF. The CDR3 bases are TGCGCCAGCAGCCCCGGCCGGGACAGGGGGCGAGAGACCCAGTACTTC.

The table lists this clone with many counts. The V call is TRBV19, the J call TRBJ1-1; 7 nucleotides match TRBD1. The CDR3 covers 14 residues. The ends lost 5 bases at V and 5 bases at J; junction bases unmatched: 8. The germline V gene has CDR1 LNHDA and CDR2 SQIVND (reference sequence). CDR3 coding DNA: TGTGCCAGTAGTGTCGACAGGGCCGGGACTGAAGCTTTCTTT. It encodes CASSVDRAGTEAFF.

This clone was detected ten times or more. This chain uses TRBV4-1 with TRBJ2-3, with a possible D match to TRBD1 (6 bases). The V gene's germline CDR1 is MGHRA and CDR2 YSYEKL. This CDR3 has 17 amino acids. Trimming stripped 3 bases from V and 0 bases from J, with 16 bases between. CDR3 sequence reads: CASSQIKDRPSTDTQYF. CDR3 DNA sequence: TGCGCCAGCAGCCAGATCAAGGACAGACCTAGCACAGATACGCAGTATTTT.

This clone was picked up many times. The DNA for the CDR3 is TGTGCCAGCAGCGCCCACGGGAACACTGAAGCTTTCTTT. This sequence encodes CASSAHGNTEAFF. V usage is TRBV9 and J usage is TRBJ1-1, with unresolved D. Trimming removed 3 bases from V and 1 base from J, with 7 bases in between. The CDR3 extends over 13 amino acids. Germline V gives CDR1 SGDLS, CDR2 YYNGEE.

By sample fraction, this clone is medium-sized. The chain links TRBV10-2 to TRBJ1-3, with 7 bases lining up with TRBD1. Germline values: CDR1 WSHSY, CDR2 SAAADI. V lost 4 bases, J lost 0 bases, and 12 bases stayed unmatched. There are 18 residues in the CDR3. CDR3 residues: CASSAAGGYTSSGNTIYF. The CDR3 nucleotides read TGCGCCAGCAGTGCGGCAGGGGGTTATACCTCCTCTGGAAACACCATATATTTT.

This clone has at least ten counts. Additional DNA sequences in this sample encode the identical CDR3. The V call is TRBV5-4, the J call TRBJ2-2, with 8 bases fitting TRBD1. Trimming cost V 2 bases and J 5 bases; bases outside gene matches: 5. The germline CDR1 and CDR2 sequences are SGHNT and YYREEE (reference sequence). The CDR3 covers 15 residues. CDR3 region: CASSFPGGKTGELFF. DNA of the CDR3: TGTGCCAGCAGCTTCCCAGGGGGCAAGACCGGGGAGCTGTTTTTT.

This clone was seen repeatedly, ten times or more. This sequence joins TRBV5-6 and TRBJ2-2; D is ambiguous. The germline gives CDR1 SGHDT, CDR2 YYEEEE. Trimming took off 2 bases at V and 6 bases at J, with 5 bases between the two ends. The CDR3 runs to 12 residues. This CDR3 reads CASSLAPGELFF. CDR3 bases: TGTGCCAGCAGCTTAGCGCCCGGGGAGCTGTTTTTT.

This clone was observed many times. This chain connects TRBV10-2 to TRBJ2-7, with 8 bases fitting TRBD1. Germline CDR1 reads WSHSY; CDR2 reads SAAADI. This CDR3 is built from 15 residues. V shed 6 bases, J shed 2 bases, and the junction held 9 bases outside the gene matches. The CDR3: CASSATGTGPYEQYV. CDR3 in DNA: TGCGCCAGCAGCGCGACCGGGACAGGCCCCTACGAGCAGTACGTC.

This clone was seen many times. The chain carries TRBV19 and TRBJ1-2; 8 bases line up with TRBD1. Unmatched junction bases numbered 5, after V lost 5 bases and J lost 6 bases. Looked up from germline, CDR1 is LNHDA and CDR2 is SQIVND (reference sequence). CDR3 length: 13 amino acids. The CDR3 spells CASSSGTGNGYTF. As DNA, the CDR3 is TGTGCCAGTAGTTCCGGGACAGGTAATGGCTACACCTTC.

This clone showed up many times. The rearrangement links TRBV5-6 to TRBJ2-1; D is possibly TRBD2 (6 bases). V was pared by 3 bases and J by 0 bases, with 13 bases between. CDR3 size: 16 residues. CDR1 is SGHDT and CDR2 is YYEEEE in the germline V gene. Written as DNA, the CDR3 is TGTGCCAGCAGCTGGGAGCTGGGGGGCTCCTACAATGAGCAGTTCTTC. Translation gives CASSWELGGSYNEQFF.

By share of the sample, this clone is medium-sized. This chain connects TRBV6-1 to TRBJ2-7; 7 bases agree with TRBD1. Germline loops: CDR1 MNHNS, CDR2 SASEGT. The CDR3 is 13 amino acids. The J segment lost 5 bases and the V segment lost 6 bases, leaving 7 bases of the junction unmatched. CDR3 DNA sequence: TGTGCCAGCAGCGTGACAGGGTTCCACGAGCAGTACTTC. Amino acid sequence: CASSVTGFHEQYF.

The table lists this clone with many counts. The gene calls are TRBV29-1 and TRBJ1-1, with TRBD1 as a possible D gene (5 bases). The CDR3 contains 13 residues. The ends were cut back, 7 bases at V and 4 bases at J, with 16 bases in the middle. The germline V gene encodes CDR1 SQVTM and CDR2 ANQGSEA. The CDR3 nucleotides are TGCAGCGCTACGGGGGGGTTGGGCACTGAAGCTTTCTTT. Encoded protein: CSATGGLGTEAFF.

Concerning this clone: Given a much more abundant clone one base away, this may be a read error. The chain combines TRBV19 with TRBJ2-5, with TRBD1 as a possible D gene (5 bases). The CDR3 is 15 residues long. Germline lookup yields CDR1 LNHDA and CDR2 SQIVND (reference sequence). The CDR3 spells CASSKPGHPEEAQYF. Here the CDR3 DNA reads TGTGCCAGTAGTAAGCCCGGACATCCCGAAGAGGCCCAGTACTTC.

This clone was counted many times. This chain connects TRBV6-1 to TRBJ1-5; no definite D call. This CDR3 region has 14 residues. Trimming stripped 11 bases from V and 0 bases from J, with 14 bases between. CDR1 and CDR2 from the germline V gene are MNHNS and SASEGT. The CDR3 coding sequence is TGTGCCTCGGCAGAGGCTTATAGCAATCAGCCCCAGCATTTT. This translates into CASAEAYSNQPQHF.

In this sample, this clone turned up many times. The rearrangement joins TRBV4-3 to TRBJ1-1; D gene unclear. The germline V and J ends were trimmed by 0 bases and 3 bases, with 8 bases remaining between them. CDR1 and CDR2 from the germline V gene are LGHNA and YSLEER. The CDR3 spans 14 residues. The CDR3 nucleotides are TGCGCCAGCAGCCAAGAGGAGTCATACACTGAAGCTTTCTTT. It is translated as CASSQEESYTEAFF.

This clone occurred many times. The genes are TRBV21-1 and TRBJ1-4; the DNA was not used to check the table's D call, TRBD1. TRBV21-1 is termed a pseudogene. CDR3 length: 13 residues. In DNA, the CDR3 is TGTGCCACCGGAGGACAGCATGACGAAAAACTGTTTTTT. Amino acids: CATGGQHDEKLFF.

Written as DNA, the CDR3 is TGTGCCAGCGGGGTAGCGGGGGGGTCCACCTACGAGCAGTACTTC. This encodes CASGVAGGSTYEQYF. V is TRBV7-8 and J is TRBJ2-5; 11 bases align to TRBD2. The DNA end lines up better with TRBJ2-7; the J call may be wrong. Germline V gives CDR1 SGHVS, CDR2 FQNEAQ. This CDR3 region has 15 residues.

This clone was seen ten or more times. The chain has TRBV29-1 and TRBJ1-2; 8 nucleotides match TRBD1. This CDR3 has 12 amino acids. V was pared by 6 bases and J by 5 bases, with 5 bases of the junction left unmatched. Per germline, CDR1 SQVTM and CDR2 ANQGSEA. The CDR3 DNA reads as TGCAGCGTCCGCGACAGGGGATATGGCTACACCTTC. Protein: CSVRDRGYGYTF.

This clone was observed at least ten times. This rearrangement joins TRBV6-5 to TRBJ2-5; 8 positions match TRBD1. The ends lost 6 bases at V and 7 bases at J; junction bases unmatched: 13. Looked up from germline, CDR1 is MNHEY and CDR2 is SVGAGI. The CDR3 has 15 amino acids. The CDR3 nucleotides are TGTGCCAGCAGAATCGAGCAGGGGGCAGGGGGGACCCAGTACTTC. Translation: CASRIEQGAGGTQYF.

This clone has a count of ten or more. The chain combines TRBV19 with TRBJ1-2; D unresolved. The CDR3 spans 14 residues. Germline CDR1 and CDR2: LNHDA and SQIVND (reference sequence). Trimming left V 9 bases short and J 7 bases short, with 21 bases between. CDR3 coding DNA: TGTGCCAGCGCGTACAGCTCCCCAAAAGGTGGCTACACCTTC. It specifies CASAYSSPKGGYTF.

There are many counts of this clone. The chain uses TRBV5-1 and TRBJ2-3; TRBD1 matches 7 bases. The CDR3 extends over 14 amino acids. Per germline, CDR1 SGHRS and CDR2 YFSETQ. V lost 3 bases, J lost 0 bases, and 1 base stayed unmatched. In DNA, the CDR3 is TGCGCCAGCAGCTCGGGACAGAGCACAGATACGCAGTATTTT. It codes for CASSSGQSTDTQYF. Filled out from reference TRBV5-1 and TRBJ2-3, the complete variable domain reads KAGVTQTPRYLIKTRGQQVTLSCSPISGHRSVSWYQQTPGQGLQFLFEYFSETQRNKGNFPGRFSGRQFSNSRSEMNVSTLELGDSALYLCASSSGQSTDTQYFGPGTRLTVL.

This clone has ten or more counts. The genes are TRBV19 and TRBJ2-3; 13 nucleotides align to TRBD2. With V trimmed by 6 bases and J by 8 bases, 8 bases remained unmatched. The CDR3 runs to 15 residues. CDR1 is LNHDA and CDR2 is SQIVND in the germline V gene (reference sequence). CDR3 nucleotide sequence: TGTGCCAGTAGCTTACTAGCGGGGGGGACCTCTACGCAGTATTTT. Encoded protein: CASSLLAGGTSTQYF.

This clone was counted many times. The V gene is TRBV7-9, the J gene TRBJ1-5; D perhaps matches TRBD1 (6 bases). Germline-derived CDR1 and CDR2 are SEHNR and FQNEAQ (reference sequence). The CDR3 spans 15 residues. The V gene lost 1 base and the J gene lost 4 bases, with 11 bases spanning the gap. CDR3 nucleotides: TGTGCCAGCAGCTTAGAAGGGGGGGGAAATCAGCCCCAGCATTTT. This encodes CASSLEGGGNQPQHF.

This clone appeared many times. The rearrangement uses TRBV13 and TRBJ2-4, with D perhaps matching TRBD1 (7 bases). This CDR3 comprises 15 residues. V lost 2 bases and J lost 3, with 11 bases in between. In germline, CDR1 is PRHDT, CDR2 FYEKMQ (reference sequence). DNA of the CDR3: TGTGCCAGCAGCTTACAGGGGGAGGTCAAAAACATTCAGTACTTC. It codes for CASSLQGEVKNIQYF.

This clone was seen ten or more times. The chain has TRBV4-2 and TRBJ2-5, with D maybe TRBD2 (5 bases). There are 12 residues in the CDR3. The germline gives CDR1 LGHNA, CDR2 YNFKEQ. With 1 base removed from V and 11 bases from J, the gap between germline ends came to 11 bases. The CDR3 reads CASSQGEGGQYF. DNA of the CDR3: TGTGCCAGCAGCCAAGGCGAGGGTGGTCAGTACTTC.

This clone was observed many times. The chain couples TRBV28 to TRBJ1-2; D gene ambiguous. Between the trimmed V and J ends, which lost 2 bases and 8 bases, there was a span of 9 bases. Per germline, CDR1 MDHEN and CDR2 SYDVKM. The CDR3 loop spans 12 amino acids. This CDR3 is CASSLSSGGYTF. In DNA, the CDR3 is TGTGCCAGCAGTTTAAGCAGCGGAGGCTACACCTTC.

This clone was observed at least ten times. V and J are TRBV5-1 and TRBJ2-5; D is possibly TRBD1 (5 bases). The CDR3 has 13 amino acids. Germline values: CDR1 SGHRS, CDR2 YFSETQ. V was shortened by 0 bases and J by 7 bases, with 10 bases between the two germline ends. CDR3 amino acids: CASSLGTRGTQYF. The CDR3 DNA follows: TGCGCCAGCAGCTTGGGGACAAGAGGGACCCAGTACTTC.